This entry is about one TCR beta chain. The antigen remains unidentified. Method: immunoSEQ multiplex PCR; TCRdb's copy keeps in-frame clones and lacks some. The table shows about 91,000 clones, with about four fifths occurring only once. This CDR3 spans 18 amino acids. The V and J ends lost 2 bases and 4 bases, in that order; junction bases with no gene match: 13. Germline assignment: CDR1 MNHEY and CDR2 SMNVEV (reference sequence). This entry belongs to a study of radiation and T cells in renal cell carcinoma. Study-level information: Nephrectomy followed 15 Gy stereotactic body radiation by 4 weeks.

Study findings and constraints: In blood, top tumor clones expanded by 2 weeks, shrinking by 4.

This sample's time point: baseline pretreatment blood. Regarding treatment: 15 Gy SBRT to primary tumor, nephrectomy 4 weeks later. After SBRT, blood was collected at 2 and 4 weeks, plus baseline. Clear cell pathology was present in this patient's renal cell carcinoma. The sequence was collected from a man aged 55 to 70 with renal cell carcinoma. Sample: blood, taken from a patient whose treatment included radiotherapy and nephrectomy. The chain has TRBV27 and TRBJ2-1, with 8 bases fitting TRBD2. CDR3 region: CASSLQGRTSGGYNEQFF. CDR3 DNA sequence: TGTGCCAGCAGTTTACAAGGACGAACTAGCGGCGGTTACAATGAGCAGTTCTTC.